This TCR beta chain originates from a study of blood T cell repertoires in COVID-19. Whole-study context: Samples came from the United States, Italy and Spain, spanning acute and convalescent COVID-19.

In the study's own analysis: The assay estimated nucleated cells by amplifying reference gene primers. Sequenced by immunoSEQ multiplex PCR; TCRdb stores in-frame clones only, minus some. The V and J calls and clone size were taken over from that table, and D and trimming were inferred from the DNA. The sample includes hundreds of thousands of clones, roughly 80% of them seen just once. The CDR3 sequence is 15 residues long. V lost 3 bases and J 0 bases, leaving 11 bases between the germline ends. CDR1 is KGHSH and CDR2 is LQKENI in the germline V gene. The sequencing input was PBMCs or T cells enriched from blood (not recorded which). The chain links TRBV18 to TRBJ1-1; D gene unclear. This receptor was taken from a man aged 35 to 55 who had been exposed to COVID-19. In DNA form, the CDR3 reads TGTGCCAGCTCACCCATTACAGAGCTGAACACTGAAGCTTTCTTT. Its protein is CASSPITELNTEAFF.